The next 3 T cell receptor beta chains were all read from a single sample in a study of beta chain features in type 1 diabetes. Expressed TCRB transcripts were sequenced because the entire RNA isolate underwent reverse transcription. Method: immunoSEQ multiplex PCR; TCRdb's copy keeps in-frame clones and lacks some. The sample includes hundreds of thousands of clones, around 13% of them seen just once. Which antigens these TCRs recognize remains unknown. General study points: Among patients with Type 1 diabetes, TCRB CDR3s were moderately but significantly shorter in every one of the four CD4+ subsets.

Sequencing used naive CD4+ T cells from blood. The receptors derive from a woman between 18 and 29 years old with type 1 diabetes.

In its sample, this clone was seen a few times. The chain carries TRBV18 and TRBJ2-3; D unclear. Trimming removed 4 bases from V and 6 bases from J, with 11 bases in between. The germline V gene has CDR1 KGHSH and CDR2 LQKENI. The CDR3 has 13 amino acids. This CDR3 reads CASSRLVGDTQYF. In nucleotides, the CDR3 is TGTGCCAGCTCACGTCTAGTCGGTGATACGCAGTATTTT.

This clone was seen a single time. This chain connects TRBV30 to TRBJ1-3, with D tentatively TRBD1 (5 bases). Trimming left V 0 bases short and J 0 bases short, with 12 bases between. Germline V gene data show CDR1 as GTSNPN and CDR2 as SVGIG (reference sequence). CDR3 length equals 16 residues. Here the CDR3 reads CAWSVLGRVSGNTIYF. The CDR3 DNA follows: TGTGCCTGGAGTGTACTGGGCAGGGTCTCTGGAAACACCATATATTTT.

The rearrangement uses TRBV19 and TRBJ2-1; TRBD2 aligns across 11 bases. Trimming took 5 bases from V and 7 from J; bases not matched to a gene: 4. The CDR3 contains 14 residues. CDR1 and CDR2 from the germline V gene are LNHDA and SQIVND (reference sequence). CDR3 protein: CASSGSGRGNEQFF. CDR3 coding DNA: TGTGCCAGTAGTGGTAGCGGGAGGGGTAATGAGCAGTTCTTC.